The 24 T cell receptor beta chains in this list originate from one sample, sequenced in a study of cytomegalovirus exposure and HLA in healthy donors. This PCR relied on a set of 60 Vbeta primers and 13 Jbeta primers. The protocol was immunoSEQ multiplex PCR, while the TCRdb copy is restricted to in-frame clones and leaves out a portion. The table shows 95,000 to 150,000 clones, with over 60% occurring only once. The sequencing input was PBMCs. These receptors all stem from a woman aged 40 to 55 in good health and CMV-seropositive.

CDR3 sequence reads: CASSLYGGSYNSPLHF. The CDR3, as DNA: TGTGCCAGCAGTTTATACGGCGGCTCCTATAATTCACCCCTCCACTTT. The gene calls are TRBV27 and TRBJ1-6, with no clear D. This CDR3 comprises 16 residues. The V end lost 1 base, the J end lost 0 bases, and 7 bases lay between the germline ends. Germline loops: CDR1 MNHEY, CDR2 SMNVEV (reference sequence).

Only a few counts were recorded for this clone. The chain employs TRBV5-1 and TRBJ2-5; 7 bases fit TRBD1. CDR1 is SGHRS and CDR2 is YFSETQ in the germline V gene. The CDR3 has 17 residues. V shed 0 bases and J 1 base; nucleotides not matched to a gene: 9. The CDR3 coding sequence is TGCGCCAGCAGCTTGGTTTCGGGACAGATCCCCCAAGAGACCCAGTACTTC. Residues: CASSLVSGQIPQETQYF.

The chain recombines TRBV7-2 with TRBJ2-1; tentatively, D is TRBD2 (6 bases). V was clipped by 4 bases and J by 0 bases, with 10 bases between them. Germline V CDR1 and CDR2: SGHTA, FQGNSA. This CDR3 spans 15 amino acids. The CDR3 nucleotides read TGTGCCAGCAGCTCCGGGGGAAGCTCCTACAATGAGCAGTTCTTC. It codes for CASSSGGSSYNEQFF.

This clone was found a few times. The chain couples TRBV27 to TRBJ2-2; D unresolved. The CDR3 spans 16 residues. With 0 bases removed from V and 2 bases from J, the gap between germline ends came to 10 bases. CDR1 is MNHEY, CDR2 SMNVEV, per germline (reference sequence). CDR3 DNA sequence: TGTGCCAGCAGTTTATCAGTAGTCATCAACACCGGGGAGCTGTTTTTT. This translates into CASSLSVVINTGELFF.

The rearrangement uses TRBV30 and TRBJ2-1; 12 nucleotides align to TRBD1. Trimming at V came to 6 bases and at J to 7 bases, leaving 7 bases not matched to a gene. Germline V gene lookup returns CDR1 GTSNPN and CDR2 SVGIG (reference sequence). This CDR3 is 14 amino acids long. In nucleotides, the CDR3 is TGTGCCTGTACCCGGGACAGGGGGCCAAATGAGCAGTTCTTC. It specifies CACTRDRGPNEQFF.

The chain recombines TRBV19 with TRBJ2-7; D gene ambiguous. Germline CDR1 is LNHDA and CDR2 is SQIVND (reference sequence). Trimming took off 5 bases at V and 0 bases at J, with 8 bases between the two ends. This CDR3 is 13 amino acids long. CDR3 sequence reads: CASSGQVSYEQYF. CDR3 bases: TGTGCCAGTAGTGGGCAGGTCTCCTACGAGCAGTACTTC. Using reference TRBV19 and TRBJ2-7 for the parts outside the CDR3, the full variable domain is DGGITQSPKYLFRKEGQNVTLSCEQNLNHDAMYWYRQDPGQGLRLIYYSQIVNDFQKGDIAEGYSVSREKKESFPLTVTSAQKNPTAFYLCASSGQVSYEQYFGPGTRLTVT.

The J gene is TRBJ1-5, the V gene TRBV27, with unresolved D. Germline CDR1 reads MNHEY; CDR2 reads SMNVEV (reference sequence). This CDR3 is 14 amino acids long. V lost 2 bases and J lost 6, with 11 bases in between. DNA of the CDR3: TGTGCCAGCAGTTTAGGGCAGAGTCGTCAGCCCCAGCATTTT. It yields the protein CASSLGQSRQPQHF.

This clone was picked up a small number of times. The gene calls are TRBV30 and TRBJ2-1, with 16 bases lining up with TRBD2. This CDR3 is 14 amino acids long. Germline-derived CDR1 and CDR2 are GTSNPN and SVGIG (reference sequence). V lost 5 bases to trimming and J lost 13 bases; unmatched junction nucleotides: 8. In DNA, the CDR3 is TGTGCCTGGGGTGCCGGGACTAGCGGGGGGGGCCAGTTCTTC. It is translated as CAWGAGTSGGGQFF.

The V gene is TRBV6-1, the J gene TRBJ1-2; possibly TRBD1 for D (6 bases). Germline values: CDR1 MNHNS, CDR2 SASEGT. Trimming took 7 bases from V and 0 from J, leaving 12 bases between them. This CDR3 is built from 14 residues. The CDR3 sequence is CASMTTGANYGYTF. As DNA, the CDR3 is TGTGCCAGCATGACGACAGGTGCTAACTATGGCTACACCTTC.

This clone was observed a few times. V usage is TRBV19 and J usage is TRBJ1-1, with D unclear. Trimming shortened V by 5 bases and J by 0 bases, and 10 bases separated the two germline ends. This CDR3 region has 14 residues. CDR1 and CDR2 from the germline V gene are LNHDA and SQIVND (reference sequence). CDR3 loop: CASSPGSMNTEAFF. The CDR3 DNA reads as TGTGCCAGTAGTCCCGGGTCCATGAACACTGAAGCTTTCTTT.

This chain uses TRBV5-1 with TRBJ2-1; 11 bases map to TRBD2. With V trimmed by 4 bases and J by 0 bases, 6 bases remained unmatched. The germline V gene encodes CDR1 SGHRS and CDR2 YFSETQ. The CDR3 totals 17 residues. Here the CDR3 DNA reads TGCGCCAGCAGCAGATTTCTAGCGGGGGGCTCCTACAATGAGCAGTTCTTC. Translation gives CASSRFLAGGSYNEQFF.

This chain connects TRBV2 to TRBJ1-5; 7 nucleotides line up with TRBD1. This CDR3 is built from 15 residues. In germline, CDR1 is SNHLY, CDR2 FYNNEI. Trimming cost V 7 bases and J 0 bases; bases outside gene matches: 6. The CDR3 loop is CASTRTGDSNQPQHF. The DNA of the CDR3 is TGTGCCAGCACCCGGACAGGCGATAGCAATCAGCCCCAGCATTTT.

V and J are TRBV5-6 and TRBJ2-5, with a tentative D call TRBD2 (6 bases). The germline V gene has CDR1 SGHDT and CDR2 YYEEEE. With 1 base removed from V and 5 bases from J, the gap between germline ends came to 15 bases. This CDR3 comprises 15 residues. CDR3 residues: CASSLLREWDETQYF. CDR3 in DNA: TGTGCCAGCAGCTTGTTACGGGAGTGGGATGAGACCCAGTACTTC.

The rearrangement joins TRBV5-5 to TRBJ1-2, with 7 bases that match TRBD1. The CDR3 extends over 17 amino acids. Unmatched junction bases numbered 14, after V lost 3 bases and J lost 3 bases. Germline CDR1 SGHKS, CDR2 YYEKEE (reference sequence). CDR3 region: CASSSIPKTGRDYGYTF. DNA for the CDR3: TGTGCCAGCAGCTCTATTCCGAAGACAGGGCGGGACTATGGCTACACCTTC.

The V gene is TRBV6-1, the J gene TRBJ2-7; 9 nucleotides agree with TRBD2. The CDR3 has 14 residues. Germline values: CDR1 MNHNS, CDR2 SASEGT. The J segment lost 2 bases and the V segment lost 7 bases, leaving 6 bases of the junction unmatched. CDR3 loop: CASTFGGRAYEQYF. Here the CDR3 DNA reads TGTGCCAGCACCTTTGGCGGGAGGGCCTACGAGCAGTACTTC.

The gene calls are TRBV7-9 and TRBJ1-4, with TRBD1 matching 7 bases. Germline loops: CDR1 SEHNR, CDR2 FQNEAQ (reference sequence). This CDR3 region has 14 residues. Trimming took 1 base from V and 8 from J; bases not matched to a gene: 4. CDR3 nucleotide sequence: TGTGCCAGCAGCTTAGGGAGACAGGGAGAAAAACTGTTTTTT. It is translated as CASSLGRQGEKLFF.

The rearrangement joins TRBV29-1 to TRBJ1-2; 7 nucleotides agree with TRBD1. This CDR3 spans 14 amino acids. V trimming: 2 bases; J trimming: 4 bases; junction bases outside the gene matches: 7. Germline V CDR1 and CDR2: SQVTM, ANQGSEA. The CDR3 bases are TGCAGCGTTGAAAGGCCGGGACAGCTCTATGGCTACACCTTC. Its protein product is CSVERPGQLYGYTF.

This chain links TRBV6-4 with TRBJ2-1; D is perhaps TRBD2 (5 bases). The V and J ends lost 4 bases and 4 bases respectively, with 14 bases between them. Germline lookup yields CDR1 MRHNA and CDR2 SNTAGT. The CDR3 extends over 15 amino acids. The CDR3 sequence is CASSGNGGSYNEQFF. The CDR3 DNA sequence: TGTGCCAGCAGTGGAAACGGCGGGTCGTACAATGAGCAGTTCTTC.

Written as DNA, the CDR3 is TGTGCCAGCAGCTTAGGCCAGGGGGCCGGCGGGGAGCTGTTTTTT. It is translated as CASSLGQGAGGELFF. The rearrangement joins TRBV11-3 to TRBJ2-2; TRBD1 matches 8 bases. CDR1 and CDR2 (germline): SGHNT, YENEEA. This CDR3 contains 15 residues. V shed 1 base, J shed 7 bases, and the junction held 5 bases outside the gene matches. Together with reference TRBV11-3 and TRBJ2-2, the CDR3 gives the full variable domain: EAGVVQSPRYKIIEKKQPVAFWCNPISGHNTLYWYLQNLGQGPELLIRYENEEAVDDSQLPKDRFSAERLKGVDSTLKIQPAELGDSAVYLCASSLGQGAGGELFFGEGSRLTVL.

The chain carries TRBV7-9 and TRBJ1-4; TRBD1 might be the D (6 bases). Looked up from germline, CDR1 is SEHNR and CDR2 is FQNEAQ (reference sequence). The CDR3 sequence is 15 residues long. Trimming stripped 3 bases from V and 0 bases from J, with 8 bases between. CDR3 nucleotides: TGTGCCAGCAGCTTGGGACACTCAACTAATGAAAAACTGTTTTTT. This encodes CASSLGHSTNEKLFF.

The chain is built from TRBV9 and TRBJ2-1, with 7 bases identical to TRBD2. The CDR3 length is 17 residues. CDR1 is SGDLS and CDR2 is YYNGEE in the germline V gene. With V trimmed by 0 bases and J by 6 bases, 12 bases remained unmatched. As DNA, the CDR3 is TGTGCCAGCAGCGTAGCACCACAAAAAGGGAGGGGCAATGAGCAGTTCTTC. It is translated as CASSVAPQKGRGNEQFF. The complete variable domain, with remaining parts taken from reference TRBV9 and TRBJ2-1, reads DSGVTQTPKHLITATGQRVTLRCSPRSGDLSVYWYQQSLDQGLQFLIQYYNGEERAKGNILERFSAQQFPDLHSELNLSSLELGDSALYFCASSVAPQKGRGNEQFFGPGTRLTVL.

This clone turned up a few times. The DNA for the CDR3 is TGTGCCAGTAGTTGGACAGGGAGAAACACTGAAGCTTTCTTT. Encoded protein: CASSWTGRNTEAFF. This chain links TRBV19 with TRBJ1-1; TRBD1 matches 8 bases. The CDR3 has 14 amino acids. The ends lost 5 bases at V and 2 bases at J; junction bases unmatched: 4. CDR1 is LNHDA, CDR2 SQIVND, per germline (reference sequence).

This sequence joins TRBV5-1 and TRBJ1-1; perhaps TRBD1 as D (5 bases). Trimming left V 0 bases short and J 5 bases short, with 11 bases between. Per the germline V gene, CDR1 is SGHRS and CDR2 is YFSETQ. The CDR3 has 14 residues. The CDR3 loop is CASSLASGVTEAFF. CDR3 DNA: TGCGCCAGCAGCTTGGCTTCGGGGGTAACTGAAGCTTTCTTT.

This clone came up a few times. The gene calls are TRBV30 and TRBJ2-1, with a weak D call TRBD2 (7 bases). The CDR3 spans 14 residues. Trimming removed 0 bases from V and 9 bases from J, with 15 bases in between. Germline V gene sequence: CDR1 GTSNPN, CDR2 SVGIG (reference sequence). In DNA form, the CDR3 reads TGTGCCTGGAGTGTAGTAGCTAGGGGGGGTGAGCAGTTCTTC. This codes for CAWSVVARGGEQFF.